This TCR beta chain was found in a study of shared clonotypes between healthy human individuals. The repertoire was sequenced with immunoSEQ multiplex PCR; TCRdb's copy has only in-frame clones and lacks some. Of around 2.3 million clones detected, approximately 96% appear once; the ten largest clones hold around 0.13%. The sample comprised naive CD4+ T cells sorted from blood. Regarding subset: CD45RA+ positively selected. The TCR sequence derives from a man aged 18 to 35 in good health.

The DNA of the CDR3 is TGTGCCAGCTCACCAGCGGCTAGCGGGAGCGGAGGCGAGCAGTACTTC. This sequence encodes CASSPAASGSGGEQYF. This chain uses TRBV18 with TRBJ2-7; 10 nucleotides match TRBD2. The V and J ends lost 2 bases and 6 bases, in that order; junction bases with no gene match: 10. This CDR3 is 16 amino acids long. Germline loops: CDR1 KGHSH, CDR2 LQKENI.